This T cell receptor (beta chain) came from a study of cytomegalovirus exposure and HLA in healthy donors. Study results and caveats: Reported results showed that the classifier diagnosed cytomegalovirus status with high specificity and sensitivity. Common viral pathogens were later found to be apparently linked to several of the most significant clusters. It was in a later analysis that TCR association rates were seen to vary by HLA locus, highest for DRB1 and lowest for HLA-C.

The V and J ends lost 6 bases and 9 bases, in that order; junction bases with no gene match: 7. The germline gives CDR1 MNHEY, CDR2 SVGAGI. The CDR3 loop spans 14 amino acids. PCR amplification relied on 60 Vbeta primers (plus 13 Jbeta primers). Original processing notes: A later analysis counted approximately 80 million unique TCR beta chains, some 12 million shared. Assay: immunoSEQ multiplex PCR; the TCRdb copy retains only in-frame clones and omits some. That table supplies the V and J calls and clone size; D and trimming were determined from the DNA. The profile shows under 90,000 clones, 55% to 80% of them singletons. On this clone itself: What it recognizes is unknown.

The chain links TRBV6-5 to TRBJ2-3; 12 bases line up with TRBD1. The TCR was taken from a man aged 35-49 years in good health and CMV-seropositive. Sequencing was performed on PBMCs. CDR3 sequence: CASRLGQGAPTQYF. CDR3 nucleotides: TGTGCCAGCAGGTTGGGACAGGGGGCGCCAACGCAGTATTTT.